This T cell receptor beta chain stems from a study of cytomegalovirus exposure and HLA in healthy donors. Overall study context: The same platform used for the 650 to 850 first-cohort repertoires was also used for the 130 or so validation repertoires, as a later analysis reported.

The CDR3 extends over 14 amino acids. Germline assignment: CDR1 SGHKS and CDR2 YYEKEE (reference sequence). V lost 1 base and J 11 bases, leaving 19 bases between the germline ends. General study findings and limits: Specificity of a few CMV-associated chains for CMV antigens was verified in vitro.

Data came from immunoSEQ multiplex PCR; TCRdb stores just in-frame clones and leaves some out. This sample has fewer than 400,000 clones, with approximately 91% found just once. Notes on this clone: What it binds is not known.

The rearrangement joins TRBV5-5 to TRBJ2-7; TRBD2 is a possible D gene (5 bases). Sequencing was performed on PBMCs. The receptor's source is a man aged 30 to 45 in good health and CMV-seronegative. CDR3 in DNA: TGTGCCAGCAGCTTGCGCGACACCGGACCGGGGAAGTACTTC. This gives the protein CASSLRDTGPGKYF.